Sequencing of this T cell receptor beta chain was carried out in a study of blood T cell repertoires in COVID-19. At the level of the study: Specimens from acute and convalescent COVID-19 originated in the United States, Italy and Spain. The analysed material was cDNA or gDNA that came from T cells, B-cell-depleted T cells, or PBMCs.

Authors' data handling: Estimation of nucleated cell counts was performed using reference gene primer amplification. Measured with immunoSEQ multiplex PCR; TCRdb has only the in-frame clones, and not every one. The V and J calls and the clone size are those of that table, but D and trimming were determined from the DNA. The data show over 50,000 clones, approximately 85% seen once. Looked up from germline, CDR1 is MDHEN and CDR2 is SYDVKM. V gave up 5 bases and J gave up 12 bases, with 14 bases separating them. The CDR3 has 12 amino acids. This chain links TRBV28 with TRBJ2-1; TRBD1 is a possible D gene (5 bases). This receptor was obtained from a human donor in a cohort sampled during active COVID-19. The sequencing input was peripheral blood. Here the CDR3 DNA reads TGTGCCAGCAGTACGGACACTGTCGGGCAGTTCTTC. Its protein product is CASSTDTVGQFF. The complete variable domain, with remaining parts taken from reference TRBV28 and TRBJ2-1, reads DVKVTQSSRYLVKRTGEKVFLECVQDMDHENMFWYRQDPGLGLRLIYFSYDVKMKEKGDIPEGYSVSREKKERFSLILESASTNQTSMYLCASSTDTVGQFFGPGTRLTVL.